Below, 27 T cell receptor beta chains from the same sample are listed, as sequenced in a study of CXCR3-negative and CXCR3-positive naive CD8 T cells. Preparation of TRB cDNA libraries relied on 5' RACE carrying UMI labels. TCRdb reprocessed the 5' RACE reads; each CDR3 protein has one entry and no DNA is given. The sample totals approximately 130,000 distinct CDR3 sequences. Their recognized antigens are unknown. Study outcomes and limitations: Naive cells positive for CXCR3 carried more hydrophobic TRB CDR3s than CXCR3-negative ones.

Sequencing input: naive CXCR3+ CD8+ T cells from blood. Regarding subset: CD45RO-CCR7+CD27+CD95- naive CD8+ T cells expressing CXCR3 (TNR3+). The receptors stem from a human donor in good health. Some clones in this sample may be carry-over from other donors' samples.

V and J are TRBV6-5 and TRBJ2-3. CDR3 length: 15 residues. Germline V gives CDR1 MNHEY, CDR2 SVGAGI. The CDR3 reads CASSYTGQGADTQYF.

This chain uses TRBV7-9 with TRBJ2-7; TCRdb gives TRBD1 as the D gene, but with no DNA this cannot be confirmed. Germline V CDR1 and CDR2: SEHNR, FQNEAQ (reference sequence). This CDR3 is 14 amino acids long. CDR3 amino acids: CASSLAGTGVEQYF.

The V gene is TRBV7-9, the J gene TRBJ2-3. CDR3 size: 12 residues. Germline loops: CDR1 SEHNR, CDR2 FQNEAQ (reference sequence). The CDR3 protein is CASSMVSDTQYF.

The CDR3: CASTRTNQAETQYF. J is TRBJ2-5 and V is TRBV28; lacking DNA, the TRBD1 call made by TCRdb goes unchecked. The CDR3 totals 14 residues. Germline CDR1 and CDR2: MDHEN and SYDVKM. The entire variable domain, with the rest obtained from reference TRBV28 and TRBJ2-5, is as follows: DVKVTQSSRYLVKRTGEKVFLECVQDMDHENMFWYRQDPGLGLRLIYFSYDVKMKEKGDIPEGYSVSREKKERFSLILESASTNQTSMYLCASTRTNQAETQYFGPGTRLLVL.

The V and J genes are TRBV4-2 and TRBJ2-4; no DNA is available, so the TRBD1 call from TCRdb remains unchecked. The V gene's germline CDR1 is LGHNA and CDR2 YNFKEQ. CDR3 length: 18 amino acids. CDR3 in amino acids: CASSQTLRLDRIKNIQYF.

The chain joins TRBV13 to TRBJ2-1; the D call from TCRdb, TRBD2, cannot be confirmed without DNA. The length of the CDR3 is 17 residues. Germline values: CDR1 PRHDT, CDR2 FYEKMQ (reference sequence). The chain's CDR3 is CASSSARRAGIYNEQFF.

The V and J genes are TRBV10-2 and TRBJ2-6; TCRdb outputs TRBD1, but without DNA this stays unchecked. CDR3 length: 15 residues. Looked up from germline, CDR1 is WSHSY and CDR2 is SAAADI. The CDR3 spells CASNDRGSGANVLTF.

The chain's CDR3 is CASSLDSSGANVLTF. The chain carries TRBV7-7 and TRBJ2-6. The CDR3 sequence is 15 residues long. The germline CDR1 and CDR2 sequences are SSHAT and FNYEAQ (reference sequence).

The chain has TRBV12-3 or TRBV12-4 and TRBJ2-1; no DNA is available, so the TRBD1 call from TCRdb remains unchecked. There are 15 residues in the CDR3. The CDR3 is CASSLGAGGLIQQFF.

The chain is built from TRBV11-3 and TRBJ2-5; as DNA is missing, the TRBD1 call by TCRdb cannot be tested. Germline CDR1 reads SGHNT; CDR2 reads YENEEA. The CDR3 is 14 residues long. The CDR3 is CASSPSGGAETQYF.

The gene calls are TRBV29-1 and TRBJ2-1. The CDR3 spans 14 residues. CDR1 is SQVTM, CDR2 ANQGSEA, per germline. The CDR3 reads CSSLEENSYNEQFF.

The rearrangement joins TRBV10-3 to TRBJ1-4; checking the TCRdb D call of TRBD1 is not possible without DNA. The germline CDR1 and CDR2 sequences are ENHRY and SYGVKD. The CDR3 spans 15 residues. This chain's CDR3 is CAISEPDRGGEKLFF.

The chain carries TRBV4-3 and TRBJ2-3; the TCRdb D gene call, TRBD1, has no DNA to confirm it. Germline-derived CDR1 and CDR2 are LGHNA and YSLEER. This CDR3 region has 15 residues. CDR3 protein: CASSHGQGSTDTQYF.

V and J are TRBV14 and TRBJ2-2; absent DNA, TCRdb's TRBD1 call cannot be checked. Germline CDR1 is SGHDN and CDR2 is FVKESK. This CDR3 contains 16 residues. The CDR3 sequence is CASSQPYTGAAGELFF. The full variable domain, its missing parts supplied by reference TRBV14 and TRBJ2-2, is EAGVTQFPSHSVIEKGQTVTLRCDPISGHDNLYWYRRVMGKEIKFLLHFVKESKQDESGMPNNRFLAERTGGTYSTLKVQPAELEDSGVYFCASSQPYTGAAGELFFGEGSRLTVL.

This chain connects TRBV3-1 to TRBJ2-3; TCRdb outputs TRBD2, but without DNA this stays unchecked. Germline V gives CDR1 LGHDT, CDR2 YNNKEL (reference sequence). The CDR3 runs 19 residues. The CDR3 is CASSHRLGTSGSIPDTQYF.

The V gene is TRBV7-6, the J gene TRBJ2-5; lacking DNA, the TRBD2 call made by TCRdb goes unchecked. Germline V lookup: CDR1 SGHVS, CDR2 FNYEAQ. The CDR3 runs to 16 residues. The CDR3 loop reads CASTSRTREGQETQYF.

V usage is TRBV7-3 and J usage is TRBJ2-7; checking the TCRdb D call of TRBD1 is not possible without DNA. The V gene's germline CDR1 is SGHTA and CDR2 FQGTGA. The CDR3 is made up of 15 amino acids. The CDR3 reads CASSWAGTGRDEQYF.

This chain joins TRBV15 and TRBJ2-7; TCRdb returns TRBD1, unconfirmable since there is no DNA. CDR1 and CDR2 (germline): LNHNV, YYDKDF (reference sequence). CDR3 length: 13 amino acids. The CDR3 sequence is CATSRDGADEQYF.

V is TRBV15 and J is TRBJ2-7. Germline CDR1 LNHNV, CDR2 YYDKDF (reference sequence). This CDR3 spans 15 amino acids. The CDR3 reads CATSRDRGSTYEQYF.

V is TRBV7-9 and J is TRBJ2-7. The CDR3 contains 14 residues. Germline-derived CDR1 and CDR2 are SEHNR and FQNEAQ (reference sequence). CDR3 region: CASSLTGTTYEQYF.

The chain uses TRBV20-1 and TRBJ2-1; the TRBD2 assignment by TCRdb is unverifiable without DNA. The CDR3 totals 16 residues. The germline CDR1 and CDR2 sequences are DFQATT and SNEGSKA (reference sequence). The CDR3 reads CSARDSHERGDNEQFF.

The V call is TRBV7-8, the J call TRBJ2-7; the D call from TCRdb, TRBD1, cannot be confirmed without DNA. Germline V gene data show CDR1 as SGHVS and CDR2 as FQNEAQ. CDR3 length equals 14 residues. The CDR3 is CASSIAGDSYEQYF. The variable domain in full, completed from reference TRBV7-8 and TRBJ2-7, reads GAGVSQSPRYKVAKRGQDVALRCDPISGHVSLFWYQQALGQGPEFLTYFQNEAQLDKSGLPSDRFFAERPEGSVSTLKIQRTQQEDSAVYLCASSIAGDSYEQYFGPGTRLTVT.

The chain carries TRBV7-6 and TRBJ2-7; TCRdb's D gene call, TRBD1, goes unchecked for lack of DNA. Germline values: CDR1 SGHVS, CDR2 FNYEAQ. The CDR3 runs 13 residues. The CDR3 loop reads CASSPGQGDEQYF. The full variable domain, with the rest looked up from reference TRBV7-6 and TRBJ2-7, is GAGVSQSPRYKVTKRGQDVALRCDPISGHVSLYWYRQALGQGPEFLTYFNYEAQQDKSGLPNDRFSAERPEGSISTLTIQRTEQRDSAMYRCASSPGQGDEQYFGPGTRLTVT.

The chain couples TRBV10-3 to TRBJ1-2; TCRdb names TRBD1, which stays unverified in the absence of DNA. Germline loops: CDR1 ENHRY, CDR2 SYGVKD. The CDR3 sequence is 15 residues long. This CDR3 is CAISESGTVNYGYTF.

This rearrangement joins TRBV27 to TRBJ2-7; TCRdb lists TRBD1, though no DNA is available to test this call. CDR1 and CDR2 (germline): MNHEY, SMNVEV (reference sequence). The CDR3 length is 17 residues. The CDR3 is CASSLKFRTGGFYEQYF.

The rearrangement uses TRBV12-3 or TRBV12-4 and TRBJ2-1; the TCRdb call, TRBD1, lacks DNA for checking. There are 17 residues in the CDR3. The chain's CDR3 is CASSLAHGRGSYNEQFF.

The chain joins TRBV20-1 to TRBJ2-1; TCRdb calls TRBD1, which cannot be checked without DNA. The CDR3 sequence is 14 residues long. CDR1 is DFQATT, CDR2 SNEGSKA, per germline (reference sequence). The CDR3 reads CSAIGQSSYNEQFF.